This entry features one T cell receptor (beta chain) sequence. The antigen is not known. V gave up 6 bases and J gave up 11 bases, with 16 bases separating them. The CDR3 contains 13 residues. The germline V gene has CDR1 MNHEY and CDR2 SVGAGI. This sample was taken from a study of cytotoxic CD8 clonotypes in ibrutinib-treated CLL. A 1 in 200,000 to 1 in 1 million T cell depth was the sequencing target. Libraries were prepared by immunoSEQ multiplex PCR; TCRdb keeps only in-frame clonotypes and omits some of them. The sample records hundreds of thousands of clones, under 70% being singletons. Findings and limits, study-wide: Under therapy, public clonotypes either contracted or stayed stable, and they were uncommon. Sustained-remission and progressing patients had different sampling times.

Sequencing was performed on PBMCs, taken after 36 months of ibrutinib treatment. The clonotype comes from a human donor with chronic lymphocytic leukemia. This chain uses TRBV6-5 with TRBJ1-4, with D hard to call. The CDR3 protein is CASSPDRPGKLFF. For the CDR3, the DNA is TGTGCCAGCAGCCCTGACCGACCTGGGAAACTGTTTTTT.